This record covers a single T cell receptor (beta chain). Its target is unknown. Once obtained from cultured CD4+ T cells, the DNA was sequenced using the Oncomine TCR Beta short-read assay. TCRdb re-derived calls from the PCR reads in MiXCR, one entry per CDR3 protein. This table holds 15,000 to 20,000 distinct CDR3 sequences, about 61% found once. The data stem from a study of vaccination and CD4 T cells after COVID-19. In the study overall: As their vaccination, participants received two doses of either BNT162b2 or mRNA-1273 vaccine.

Indicated treatment: roughly ten-day PBMC culture with coronavirus spike peptide pools or control peptides (ViraFEST assay). The study's findings and limits: Median reactive clonotypes, those recognizing SARS-CoV-2, rose from 21 to 38, not significantly. Of the reactive clones in convalescent patients, a median around 83% showed up only post-vaccination.

The germline V gene has CDR1 SGHAT and CDR2 FQNNGV. The trim removed 5 bases at V and 2 bases at J, leaving 7 bases unmatched. The length of the CDR3 is 15 residues. The chain employs TRBV11-2 and TRBJ2-3; 7 bases align to TRBD1. Sequencing was done on a sample of CD4+ T cells from blood, cultured in vitro. The sequence derives from a human donor who had recovered from COVID-19. CDR3 region: CASSTTTGFTDTQYF. The CDR3 DNA follows: TGTGCCAGCAGCACGACGACAGGGTTCACAGATACGCAGTATTTT.